The clone carrying this T cell receptor (beta chain) was recorded at least ten times. Its antigen is still unknown. Unique molecular identifiers featured in how the TCRbeta library was prepared. TCRdb re-derived calls from the PCR reads in MiXCR, one entry per CDR3 protein. This table holds over 150,000 distinct CDR3 sequences, more than 9.5% found once. This specimen comes from a study of T-cell reconstitution after alpha-beta-depleted transplantation in children. With 2 bases removed from V and 5 bases from J, the gap between germline ends came to 15 bases. From germline, CDR1 is MNHNS and CDR2 SASEGT. CDR3 length equals 15 residues. General observations from the study: TCRbeta diversity was high at day 60 in some patients (a result of surviving recipient T cells and thymic progenitors). The study reportedly traced alpha-beta T cells about two months after transplant to several hundred expanded graft clones.

The rearrangement links TRBV6-1 to TRBJ1-2; weak D call: TRBD1 (5 bases). This sequence originates from a boy younger than 10 with acute myeloid leukemia, due to receive a stem cell transplant. The material was PBMCs, obtained before TCRalphabeta/CD19-depleted stem cell transplant. The CDR3 DNA reads TGTGCCAGCAGTGAATATCGAGGGGCTCAGTATGGCTACACCTTC. Its translation is CASSEYRGAQYGYTF.